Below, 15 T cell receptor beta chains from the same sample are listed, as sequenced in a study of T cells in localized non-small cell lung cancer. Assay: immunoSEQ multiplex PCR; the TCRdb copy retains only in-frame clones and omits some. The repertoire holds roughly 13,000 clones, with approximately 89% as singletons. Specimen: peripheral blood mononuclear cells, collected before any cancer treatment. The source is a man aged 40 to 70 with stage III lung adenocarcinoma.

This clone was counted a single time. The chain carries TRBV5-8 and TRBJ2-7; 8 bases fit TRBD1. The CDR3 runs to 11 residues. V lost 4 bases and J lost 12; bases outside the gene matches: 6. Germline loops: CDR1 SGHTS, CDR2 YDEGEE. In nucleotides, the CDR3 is TGTGCCAGCAGCCTCGTGGGACAGGCGTACTTC. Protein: CASSLVGQAYF. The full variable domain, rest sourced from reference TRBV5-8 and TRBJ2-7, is EAGVTQSPTHLIKTRGQQATLRCSPISGHTSVYWYQQALGLGLQFLLWYDEGEERNRGNFPPRFSGRQFPNYSSELNVNALELEDSALYLCASSLVGQAYFGPGTRLTVT.

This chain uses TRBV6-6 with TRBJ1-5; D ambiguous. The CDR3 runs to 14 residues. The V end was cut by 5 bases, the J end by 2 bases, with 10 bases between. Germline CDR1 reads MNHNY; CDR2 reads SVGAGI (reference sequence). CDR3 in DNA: TGTGCCAGCAGTAAATACGAGGGCAATCAGCCCCAGCATTTT. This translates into CASSKYEGNQPQHF.

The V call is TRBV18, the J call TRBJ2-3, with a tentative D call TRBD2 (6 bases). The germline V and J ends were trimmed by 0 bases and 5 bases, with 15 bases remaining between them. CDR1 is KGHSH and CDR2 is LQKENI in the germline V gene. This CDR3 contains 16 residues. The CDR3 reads CASSPPLLMGGDTQYF. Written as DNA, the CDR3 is TGTGCCAGCTCACCACCGTTGTTAATGGGGGGAGATACGCAGTATTTT.

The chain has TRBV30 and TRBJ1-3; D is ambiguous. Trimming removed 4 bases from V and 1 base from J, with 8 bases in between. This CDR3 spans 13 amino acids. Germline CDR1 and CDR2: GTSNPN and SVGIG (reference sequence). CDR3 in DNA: TGTGCCTGGAATGAGGGATCTGGAAACACCATATATTTT. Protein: CAWNEGSGNTIYF.

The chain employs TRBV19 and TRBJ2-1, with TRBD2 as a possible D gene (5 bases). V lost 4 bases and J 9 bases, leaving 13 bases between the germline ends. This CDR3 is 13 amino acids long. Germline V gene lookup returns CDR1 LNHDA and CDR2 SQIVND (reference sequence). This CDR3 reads CASSTRSGVEQFF. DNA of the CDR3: TGTGCCAGTAGTACTCGCTCCGGGGTTGAGCAGTTCTTC.

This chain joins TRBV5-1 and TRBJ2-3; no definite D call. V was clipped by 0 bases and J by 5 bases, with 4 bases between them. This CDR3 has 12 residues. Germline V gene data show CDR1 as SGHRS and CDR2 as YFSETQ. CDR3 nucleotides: TGCGCCAGCAGCTTGGTAGTAGATACGCAGTATTTT. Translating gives CASSLVVDTQYF.

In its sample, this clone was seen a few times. DNA for the CDR3: TGTGCCAGTAGTGGTAGCGGGGCTAGCACAGATACGCAGTATTTT. Translating it yields CASSGSGASTDTQYF. The chain has TRBV19 and TRBJ2-3; 8 bases align to TRBD2. The germline CDR1 and CDR2 sequences are LNHDA and SQIVND (reference sequence). Germline trimming cut 5 bases from V and 0 bases from J; bases unmatched to any gene: 4. This CDR3 region has 15 residues. The full variable domain, in which reference TRBV19 and TRBJ2-3 provide the parts outside the CDR3, is DGGITQSPKYLFRKEGQNVTLSCEQNLNHDAMYWYRQDPGQGLRLIYYSQIVNDFQKGDIAEGYSVSREKKESFPLTVTSAQKNPTAFYLCASSGSGASTDTQYFGPGTRLTVL.

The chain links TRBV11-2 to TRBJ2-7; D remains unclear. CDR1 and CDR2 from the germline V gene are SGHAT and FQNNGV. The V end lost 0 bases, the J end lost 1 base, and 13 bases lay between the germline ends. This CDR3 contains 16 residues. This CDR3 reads CASSLDLMAGSYEQYF. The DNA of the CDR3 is TGTGCCAGCAGCTTAGATCTGATGGCCGGATCCTACGAGCAGTACTTC.

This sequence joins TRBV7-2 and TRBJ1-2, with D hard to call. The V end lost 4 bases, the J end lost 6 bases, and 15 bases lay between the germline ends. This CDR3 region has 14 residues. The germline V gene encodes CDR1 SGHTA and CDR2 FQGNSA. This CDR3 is CASSSRTRRDGYTF. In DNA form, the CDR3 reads TGTGCCAGCAGCTCCCGGACCCGGCGGGATGGCTACACCTTC. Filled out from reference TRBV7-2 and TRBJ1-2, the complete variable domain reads GAGVSQSPSNKVTEKGKDVELRCDPISGHTALYWYRQSLGQGLEFLIYFQGNSAPDKSGLPSDRFSAERTGGSVSTLTIQRTQQEDSAVYLCASSSRTRRDGYTFGSGTRLTVV.

The CDR3 bases are TGTGCCAGTAGGGGGTTAGCATGGGAGCAGTTCTTC. It encodes CASRGLAWEQFF. V gene TRBV19 combines with J gene TRBJ2-1; D call uncertain. CDR1 and CDR2 from the germline V gene are LNHDA and SQIVND (reference sequence). Trimming removed 6 bases at V and 10 bases at J, with 13 bases between. This CDR3 comprises 12 residues.

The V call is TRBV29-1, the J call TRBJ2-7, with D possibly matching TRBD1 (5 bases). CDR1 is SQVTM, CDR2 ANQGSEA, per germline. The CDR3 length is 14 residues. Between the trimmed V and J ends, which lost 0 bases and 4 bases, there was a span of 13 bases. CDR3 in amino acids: CSVEDTGLNYEQYF. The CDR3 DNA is TGCAGCGTTGAAGATACAGGATTGAATTACGAGCAGTACTTC.

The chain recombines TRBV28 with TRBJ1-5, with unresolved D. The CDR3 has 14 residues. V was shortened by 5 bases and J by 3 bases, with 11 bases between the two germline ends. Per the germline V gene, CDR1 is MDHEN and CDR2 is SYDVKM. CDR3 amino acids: CASSPPSINQPQHF. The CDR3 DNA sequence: TGTGCCAGCAGTCCCCCCAGCATCAATCAGCCCCAGCATTTT.

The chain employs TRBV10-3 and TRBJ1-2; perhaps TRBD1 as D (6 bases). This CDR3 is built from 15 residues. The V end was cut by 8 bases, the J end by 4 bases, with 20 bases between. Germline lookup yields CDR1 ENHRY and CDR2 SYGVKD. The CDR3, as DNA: TGTGCCATCCGCTTCGACGCAGGGGCTTCCTATGGCTACACCTTC. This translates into CAIRFDAGASYGYTF.

The CDR3 loop reads CASSAQRLSDGYTF. The CDR3, as DNA: TGTGCCAGCAGCGCACAGCGACTTAGCGATGGCTACACCTTC. The gene calls are TRBV28 and TRBJ1-2; D remains unclear. This CDR3 is 14 amino acids long. Per the germline V gene, CDR1 is MDHEN and CDR2 is SYDVKM. V was pared by 6 bases and J by 6 bases, with 17 bases between.

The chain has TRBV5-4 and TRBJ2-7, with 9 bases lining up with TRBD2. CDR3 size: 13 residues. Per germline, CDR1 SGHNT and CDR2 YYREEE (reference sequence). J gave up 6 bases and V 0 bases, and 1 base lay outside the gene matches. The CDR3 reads CASSLALAGEQYF. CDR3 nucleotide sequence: TGTGCCAGCAGCTTGGCACTAGCGGGCGAGCAGTACTTC.